These 30 T cell receptor beta chains were all obtained from the same sample, sequenced in a study of T cell responses to AZD1222 COVID-19 vaccine. Produced via immunoSEQ multiplex PCR; TCRdb's table is partial and in-frame only. There are tens of thousands of clones in the sample; approximately 89% occur only once, and 9.3% lies in the top ten. The sequencing here drew on peripheral blood, taken 28 days after the second AZD1222 dose. All receptors come from an adult who received the AZD1222 COVID-19 vaccine.

The J gene is TRBJ1-1, the V gene TRBV7-2; weak D call: TRBD1 (5 bases). V was pared by 5 bases and J by 7 bases, with 8 bases between. This CDR3 is built from 11 residues. Germline V CDR1 and CDR2: SGHTA, FQGNSA. The CDR3 bases are TGTGCCAGCAGCGCAGGGATTGAAGCTTTCTTT. Amino acid sequence: CASSAGIEAFF.

The chain couples TRBV21-1 to TRBJ1-6. TRBV21-1 corresponds to a pseudogene. This CDR3 contains 17 residues. CDR3 coding DNA: TGTGCCAGCAGCAAAGTAAGGGGGGAACTTGTTAATTCACCCCTCCACTTT. As protein: CASSKVRGELVNSPLHF.

This chain uses TRBV5-6 with TRBJ2-2, with a tentative D call TRBD2 (6 bases). The CDR3 runs 16 residues. Trimming removed 0 bases at V and 2 bases at J, with 11 bases between. In germline, CDR1 is SGHDT, CDR2 YYEEEE. The CDR3, as DNA: TGTGCCAGCAGCTTGGGGGCGGGATTAAACACCGGGGAGCTGTTTTTT. This codes for CASSLGAGLNTGELFF.

This clone has just a few counts. This rearrangement joins TRBV30 to TRBJ1-1; no clear D. The CDR3 totals 13 residues. The germline V gene encodes CDR1 GTSNPN and CDR2 SVGIG (reference sequence). V lost 3 bases, J lost 3 bases, and 11 bases lay in between. CDR3 bases: TGTGCCTGGAGACTGGACGCGGACACTGAAGCTTTCTTT. Its protein is CAWRLDADTEAFF.

The V and J genes are TRBV9 and TRBJ2-7; unclear D gene. Deletions cut 1 base from V and 6 bases from J, with 11 bases between. The germline V gene encodes CDR1 SGDLS and CDR2 YYNGEE. The CDR3 totals 13 residues. The CDR3 coding sequence is TGTGCCAGCAGCGTAAAGGGTGTGGGCGAGCAGTACTTC. This encodes CASSVKGVGEQYF.

V usage is TRBV30 and J usage is TRBJ2-7, with 7 positions matching TRBD1. With 2 bases clipped from V and 1 base from J, the junction kept 11 bases outside the gene matches. The CDR3 sequence is 16 residues long. Per the germline V gene, CDR1 is GTSNPN and CDR2 is SVGIG (reference sequence). The CDR3 DNA follows: TGTGCCTGGAGTCTGCCCCGGACAGGTTATTCCTACGAGCAGTACTTC. It encodes CAWSLPRTGYSYEQYF. The full variable domain, rest sourced from reference TRBV30 and TRBJ2-7, is SQTIHQWPATLVQPVGSPLSLECTVEGTSNPNLYWYRQAAGRGLQLLFYSVGIGQISSEVPQNLSASRPQDRQFILSSKKLLLSDSGFYLCAWSLPRTGYSYEQYFGPGTRLTVT.

The chain uses TRBV24-1 and TRBJ2-7; 7 nucleotides align to TRBD2. The trim removed 5 bases at V and 2 bases at J, leaving 8 bases unmatched. This CDR3 spans 15 amino acids. Germline V gene lookup returns CDR1 KGHDR and CDR2 SFDVKD. CDR3 amino acids: CATSVKREGPYEQYV. CDR3 nucleotide sequence: TGTGCCACCAGTGTTAAGAGGGAGGGCCCCTACGAGCAGTACGTC.

The chain combines TRBV5-1 with TRBJ2-1; no clear D gene. The length of the CDR3 is 12 residues. V lost 5 bases, J lost 6 bases, and 9 bases lay in between. CDR1 and CDR2 (germline): SGHRS, YFSETQ. For the CDR3, the DNA is TGCGCCAGCAGTTTGCCGGGCAATGAGCAGTTCTTC. Encoded protein: CASSLPGNEQFF.

This clone was counted a single time. The chain joins TRBV30 to TRBJ1-6; 7 nucleotides match TRBD1. After removal of 3 bases from V and 5 bases from J, the junction contained 10 bases not matched to a gene. The CDR3 covers 16 residues. Germline CDR1 and CDR2: GTSNPN and SVGIG (reference sequence). The CDR3 DNA reads TGTGCCTGGAGAGCCGTAGGACAGGCGAATAATTCACCCCTCCACTTT. This sequence encodes CAWRAVGQANNSPLHF.

The genes are TRBV7-8 and TRBJ1-4; 7 nucleotides align to TRBD1. CDR1 is SGHVS and CDR2 is FQNEAQ in the germline V gene. This CDR3 has 15 amino acids. V lost 5 bases and J lost 5; bases outside the gene matches: 8. The CDR3 DNA sequence: TGTGCCAGCAGCCTCTACGGGACAGCAAATGAAAAACTGTTTTTT. This gives the protein CASSLYGTANEKLFF.

This chain joins TRBV4-2 and TRBJ2-1, with D perhaps TRBD2 (7 bases). The CDR3 loop spans 15 amino acids. V gave up 4 bases and J gave up 8 bases, with 18 bases separating them. Germline assignment: CDR1 LGHNA and CDR2 YNFKEQ. This CDR3 reads CASSPYLGGGYEQFF. For the CDR3, the DNA is TGTGCCAGCAGCCCATACCTGGGGGGGGGCTATGAGCAGTTCTTC.

The chain joins TRBV19 to TRBJ1-4; no clear D. V lost 1 base to trimming and J lost 5 bases, with 8 bases between them. CDR3 length: 14 amino acids. Germline lookup yields CDR1 LNHDA and CDR2 SQIVND (reference sequence). CDR3 DNA sequence: TGTGCCAGTAGTATAGTTCATTACAATGAAAAACTGTTTTTT. This encodes CASSIVHYNEKLFF.

This chain links TRBV7-2 with TRBJ2-7, with TRBD2 as a possible D gene (6 bases). This CDR3 is 14 amino acids long. V shed 8 bases and J shed 0 bases, with 14 bases lying between them. Germline CDR1 reads SGHTA; CDR2 reads FQGNSA. The CDR3 bases are TGTGCCAGCGCCGCCGGGGGTACCTCCTACGAGCAGTACTTC. This encodes CASAAGGTSYEQYF.

This chain uses TRBV3-1 (or the pseudogene TRBV3-2) with TRBJ1-2; 8 bases line up with TRBD1. This CDR3 spans 13 amino acids. V shed 2 bases, J shed 6 bases, and the junction held 2 bases outside the gene matches. Germline V gene data show CDR1 as LGHDT and CDR2 as YNNKEL (reference sequence). CDR3: CASSQQGADGYTF. DNA for the CDR3: TGTGCCAGCAGCCAACAGGGGGCTGATGGCTACACCTTC.

J is TRBJ2-2 and V is TRBV6-5; D is perhaps TRBD1 (5 bases). This CDR3 comprises 13 residues. In germline, CDR1 is MNHEY, CDR2 SVGAGI. V gave up 5 bases and J gave up 4 bases, with 8 bases separating them. The CDR3 DNA reads as TGTGCCAGCAGTCAGACAGCCACCGGGGAGCTGTTTTTT. It encodes CASSQTATGELFF.

The J gene is TRBJ1-1, the V gene TRBV28, with D perhaps matching TRBD1 (5 bases). The CDR3 runs 13 residues. Trimming cost V 8 bases and J 10 bases, with 20 bases left between them. The germline V gene has CDR1 MDHEN and CDR2 SYDVKM. The CDR3 protein is CASLRARGLGAFF. The CDR3 nucleotides are TGTGCCAGCCTTAGGGCACGGGGGTTGGGAGCTTTCTTT.

The chain combines TRBV28 with TRBJ2-7, with TRBD1 as a possible D gene (5 bases). The CDR3 covers 20 residues. CDR1 MDHEN and CDR2 SYDVKM come from the germline V gene. Trimming removed 3 bases at V and 2 bases at J, with 29 bases between. The CDR3 region is CASSFPTAQVGHSIAYEQYF. The CDR3 nucleotides are TGTGCCAGCAGTTTTCCTACGGCCCAGGTGGGGCATTCGATCGCCTACGAGCAGTACTTC.

This clone was detected only a few times. This sequence joins TRBV9 and TRBJ2-7; D remains unclear. The germline V gene encodes CDR1 SGDLS and CDR2 YYNGEE. The length of the CDR3 is 15 residues. V lost 4 bases, J lost 0 bases, and 14 bases lay in between. The CDR3 DNA reads as TGTGCCAGCAGCTTAGATTGGACGGACTCCTACGAGCAGTACTTC. Translated, it gives CASSLDWTDSYEQYF.

J is TRBJ1-5 and V is TRBV7-8; perhaps TRBD1 as D (5 bases). The CDR3 covers 17 residues. The germline gives CDR1 SGHVS, CDR2 FQNEAQ. V shed 5 bases and J shed 6 bases, with 23 bases lying between them. The CDR3 DNA follows: TGTGCCAGCAGCAAGACCTCGGTCCGCCCGGGGGGTCAGCCCCAGCATTTT. As protein: CASSKTSVRPGGQPQHF.

This chain links TRBV9 with TRBJ2-2; a possible D gene is TRBD2 (5 bases). Per the germline V gene, CDR1 is SGDLS and CDR2 is YYNGEE. The CDR3 has 16 amino acids. V was shortened by 3 bases and J by 6 bases, with 18 bases between the two germline ends. The CDR3 is CASSAPTRGKAGELFF. For the CDR3, the DNA is TGTGCCAGCAGCGCTCCAACTAGAGGGAAGGCCGGGGAGCTGTTTTTT.

The chain combines TRBV15 with TRBJ1-1, with no clear D. Germline assignment: CDR1 LNHNV and CDR2 YYDKDF (reference sequence). Trimming left V 4 bases short and J 0 bases short, with 9 bases between. CDR3 length: 14 amino acids. CDR3 sequence (DNA): TGTGCCACCAGCACCGCGGGGATGAACACTGAAGCTTTCTTT. This translates into CATSTAGMNTEAFF.

The chain combines TRBV7-6 with TRBJ1-2; possible D gene TRBD1, 6 bases. The CDR3 totals 15 residues. Germline CDR1 reads SGHVS; CDR2 reads FNYEAQ. Trimming removed 3 bases at V and 5 bases at J, with 16 bases between. The CDR3 nucleotides read TGTGCCAGCAGCTTCGCACAGGGTGGGAGTTATGGCTACACCTTC. It translates to CASSFAQGGSYGYTF.

In its sample, this clone was seen once. V and J are TRBV11-3 and TRBJ1-6, with TRBD1 as a possible D gene (5 bases). This CDR3 is 14 amino acids long. Germline-derived CDR1 and CDR2 are SGHNT and YENEEA. V was cut by 5 bases and J by 8 bases, with 13 bases left in between. Here the CDR3 reads CASSRGGWHSPLHF. CDR3 in DNA: TGTGCCAGCAGCCGTGGGGGGTGGCATTCACCCCTCCACTTT.

The V and J genes are TRBV6-2 or TRBV6-3 and TRBJ1-2; no reliable D call. CDR3 length equals 16 residues. The germline gives CDR1 MNHEY, CDR2 SVGEGT. Trimming stripped 0 bases from V and 3 bases from J, with 14 bases between. CDR3 amino acids: CASSYSLVQNDYGYTF. DNA of the CDR3: TGTGCCAGCAGTTACTCGTTGGTACAGAACGACTATGGCTACACCTTC.

CDR3 nucleotides: TGTGCCAGCAGTGATCTAGCGGGAGGAAGGCAGTATTTT. Translating gives CASSDLAGGRQYF. The gene calls are TRBV2 and TRBJ2-3; 11 nucleotides line up with TRBD2. Unmatched junction bases numbered 4, after V lost 3 bases and J lost 11 bases. Per the germline V gene, CDR1 is SNHLY and CDR2 is FYNNEI. The CDR3 loop spans 13 amino acids.

The chain is built from TRBV6-2 or TRBV6-3 and TRBJ2-5; weak D call: TRBD1 (5 bases). The CDR3 is 14 residues long. Germline CDR1 reads MNHEY; CDR2 reads SVGEGT. The V end lost 6 bases, the J end lost 5 bases, and 16 bases lay between the germline ends. Here the CDR3 reads CASSLTQKGETQYF. The CDR3 DNA sequence: TGTGCCAGCAGCCTGACACAAAAGGGGGAGACCCAGTACTTC.

The chain has TRBV6-5 and TRBJ1-5; D might be TRBD1 (5 bases). CDR1 is MNHEY, CDR2 SVGAGI, per germline. The ends were cut back, 0 bases at V and 9 bases at J, with 12 bases in the middle. CDR3 size: 14 residues. This CDR3 reads CASSYSQGLWPQHF. The CDR3 DNA follows: TGTGCCAGCAGTTACTCGCAGGGCCTATGGCCCCAGCATTTT.

V gene TRBV27 combines with J gene TRBJ1-4; TRBD1 is a possible D gene (5 bases). Germline V gives CDR1 MNHEY, CDR2 SMNVEV (reference sequence). The CDR3 extends over 14 amino acids. Trimming took 5 bases from V and 1 from J, leaving 8 bases between them. The CDR3 nucleotides read TGTGCCAGCAGTCTCCAGGGAACTAATGAAAAACTGTTTTTT. Residues: CASSLQGTNEKLFF.

The chain combines TRBV30 with TRBJ1-6; D perhaps matches TRBD1 (5 bases). Germline CDR1 GTSNPN, CDR2 SVGIG (reference sequence). V was shortened by 6 bases and J by 5 bases, with 14 bases between the two germline ends. The CDR3 spans 14 residues. CDR3 DNA: TGTGCCTGTGGGACCCGGCGAAATAATTCACCCCTCCACTTT. Translating gives CACGTRRNNSPLHF.

A single count supports this clone. V and J are TRBV10-3 and TRBJ2-2, with D uncertain. V was clipped by 6 bases and J by 4 bases, with 15 bases between them. This CDR3 has 15 residues. CDR1 ENHRY and CDR2 SYGVKD come from the germline V gene. The DNA of the CDR3 is TGTGCCATCAGGGCCTCCATGTCGGGCACCGGGGAGCTGTTTTTT. Its translation is CAIRASMSGTGELFF.